This TCR beta chain was captured by sequencing in a study of glioma-infiltrating T cells after dendritic cell vaccination. Up to about 2 ug genomic DNA was used for TCRB CDR3 amplification. The protocol was immunoSEQ multiplex PCR, while the TCRdb copy is restricted to in-frame clones and leaves out a portion. The sample contains fewer than 75,000 clones, about four fifths of which appear only once. The CDR3 has 16 residues. Between the trimmed V and J ends, which lost 2 bases and 0 bases, there was a span of 11 bases. Germline V lookup: CDR1 SGHRS, CDR2 YFSETQ. A single count supports this clone. The genes are TRBV5-1 and TRBJ2-2, with a possible D match to TRBD1 (5 bases). This TCR was recovered from a human donor with glioblastoma. Sequences were derived from blood, sampled before dendritic cell vaccination. In DNA, the CDR3 is TGCGCCAGCAGCTTAGGGTCAGGGTCGAACACCGGGGAGCTGTTTTTT. Translating gives CASSLGSGSNTGELFF.